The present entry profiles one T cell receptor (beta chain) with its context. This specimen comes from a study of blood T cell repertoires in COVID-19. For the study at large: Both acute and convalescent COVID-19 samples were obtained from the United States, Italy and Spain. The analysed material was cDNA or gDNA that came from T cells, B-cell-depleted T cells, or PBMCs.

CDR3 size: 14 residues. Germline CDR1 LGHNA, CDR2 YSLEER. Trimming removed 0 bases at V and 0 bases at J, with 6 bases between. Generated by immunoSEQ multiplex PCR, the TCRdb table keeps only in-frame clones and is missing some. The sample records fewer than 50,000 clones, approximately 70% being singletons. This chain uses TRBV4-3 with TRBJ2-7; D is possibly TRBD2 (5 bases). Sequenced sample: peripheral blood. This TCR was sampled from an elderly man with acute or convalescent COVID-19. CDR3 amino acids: CASSQELASYEQYF. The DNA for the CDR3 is TGCGCCAGCAGCCAAGAGCTAGCCTCCTACGAGCAGTACTTC.